The rows below give T cell receptor beta chains drawn from one sample of a study of cytomegalovirus exposure and HLA in healthy donors. Some clones are missing from TCRdb's copy, which holds only in-frame ones; the method was immunoSEQ multiplex PCR. The data contain roughly 180,000 clones, about four fifths of them singletons. Sequencing was done on a sample of PBMCs. These receptor sequences come from a woman aged 25-40 years in good health and CMV-seronegative. CDR3s leave out the opening cysteine and the closing phenylalanine or tryptophan. A D gene is named only where the DNA matches it firmly.

>TRBV6-5|TRBJ2-1|-
ASSPSPGQEF
>TRBV29-1|TRBJ1-1|-
SVEGRAWNTEAF
>TRBV5-1|TRBJ2-3|TRBD2
ASSHVLGGTRTDTQY
>TRBV5-4|TRBJ2-3|TRBD2
ASSRKRGGRTDTQY
>TRBV7-9|TRBJ1-1|-
ASSPLATVGTEAF
>TRBV6-6|TRBJ2-7|TRBD1
ASSYEGQGYEQY
>TRBV6-4|TRBJ2-1|TRBD2
ASSQSGGTYNEQF
>TRBV5-1|TRBJ2-1|TRBD2
ASSAAGGLYNEQF
>TRBV18|TRBJ1-1|-
ASSAKQGQNTEAF
>TRBV15|TRBJ2-5|-
ATSTWDAEGEETQY
>TRBV7-8|TRBJ1-5|-
ASRSGYGPQH
>TRBV5-1|TRBJ2-7|TRBD2
ASSHGTSGAESYEQY
>TRBV5-1|TRBJ1-2|TRBD1
ASSPGQGVAYGYT
>TRBV7-2|TRBJ2-5|TRBD2
ASSLPFRLAGGQETQY
>TRBV2|TRBJ2-7|TRBD2
ASSENPTSGAYEQY
>TRBV9|TRBJ2-2|-
ASSVSTGELF
>TRBV5-6|TRBJ2-5|TRBD1
ASSLRTGSIFGETQY
>TRBV6-5|TRBJ1-2|TRBD1
ASSYSEQGGYGYT
>TRBV16|TRBJ2-5|TRBD2
ASSLWGGAETQY
>TRBV29-1|TRBJ1-5|-
SVGQDNQPQH
>TRBV5-1|TRBJ2-3|TRBD2
ASSAGTSGTDTQY
>TRBV18|TRBJ1-2|TRBD1
ASSPRGTDGYT
>TRBV29-1|TRBJ2-3|TRBD1
SVTQGADTQY
>TRBV27|TRBJ2-7|-
ASSSHPSTGRGDEQY
>TRBV5-6|TRBJ1-4|TRBD1
ASSLGQGIGKLF
>TRBV2|TRBJ1-2|-
ASTPGGGYYGYT
>TRBV5-6|TRBJ2-3|-
ASSLLAGVGDTQY
>TRBV11-2|TRBJ1-1|-
ASSFGATRMNTEAF
>TRBV11-2|TRBJ2-5|TRBD2
ASSSWAGGRETQY
>TRBV19|TRBJ1-4|-
ASSRQTTNEKLF
>TRBV2|TRBJ1-6|-
ASSWTENSPLH
>TRBV2|TRBJ1-2|-
ASKYGGLRGYT
>TRBV5-1|TRBJ2-2|-
ASSLLTSRANTGELF
>TRBV10-2|TRBJ1-6|-
ASSEDSNSPLH
>TRBV5-5|TRBJ2-7|TRBD2
ASSSIAGGRLEQY
>TRBV30|TRBJ1-2|-
AWNEGSGAYGYT
>TRBV5-1|TRBJ2-7|-
ASSSHRQAPYEQY
>TRBV5-1|TRBJ2-5|-
ASSLVPGKEETQY
>TRBV7-2|TRBJ2-5|TRBD2
ASSPGLSGGQETQY
>TRBV27|TRBJ2-1|-
ASGITGYNEQF
>TRBV2|TRBJ1-1|-
ASTRRSTEAF
>TRBV4-3|TRBJ1-1|TRBD1
ASSSGTGAKVTEAF
>TRBV4-1|TRBJ2-7|TRBD1
ASSPGQGVFLEQY
>TRBV27|TRBJ1-6|-
ASSLSVERYNSPLH
>TRBV19|TRBJ1-2|-
ASSLTVEGYT
>TRBV6-6|TRBJ2-1|TRBD1
ASSGTGANEQF
>TRBV6-6|TRBJ1-1|TRBD1
ASSLRTGSEAF
>TRBV19|TRBJ2-3|TRBD2
ASKLAGEGMNTQY
>TRBV15|TRBJ1-2|-
ATSRAGVGYT
>TRBV5-1|TRBJ1-1|-
ASSLGGSPRATEAF
>TRBV28|TRBJ1-1|-
ASQGTTNTEAF
>TRBV18|TRBJ2-4|TRBD1
ASSPGTGVAKNIQY